This TCR beta chain was identified during a study of T cell responses to AZD1222 COVID-19 vaccine. Overall study findings and caveats: CD4 TCRs linked to vaccination spanned spike, dominating at 160-218 and 743-854. Clonal diversity was possibly underestimated; the donors were predominantly white British and more often female.

Profiling relied on immunoSEQ multiplex PCR, and the TCRdb table lists in-frame clones only, not all of them. The table lists roughly 120,000 clones, 85% to 90% of them singletons. On this clone itself: Its target is unknown.

This CDR3 contains 15 residues. The V segment lost 5 bases and the J segment 4 bases; nucleotides outside the gene matches: 10. Per germline, CDR1 LNHDA and CDR2 SQIVND (reference sequence). This material consisted of peripheral blood, taken 28 days after the second AZD1222 dose. This chain uses TRBV19 with TRBJ2-5; 7 nucleotides align to TRBD1. The TCR sequence derives from an adult who received the AZD1222 COVID-19 vaccine. For the CDR3, the DNA is TGTGCCAGTAGTGACCACTTAGGGGGCGGAGAGACCCAGTACTTC. Translated, it gives CASSDHLGGGETQYF.